The T cell receptor beta chain under discussion was sequenced for a study of molecular identifiers for immune sequencing clone quantification (dated by TCRdb to 2016 to 2019). About the study as a whole: For a replicate experiment, the RNA from either approximately 20,000 or 100,000 naive CD8 T cells was divided into five aliquots, and four of those aliquots went on to sequencing. This methods study benchmarked molecular-identifier clustering-based TCR repertoire sequencing (MIDCIRS) and TCR RNA copy counting, using CD8 T cells to do so. The paper's findings and limits, for the study overall: In CMV-specific effector cells, clones with more than 20 RNA copies accounted for over 98% of molecules, whereas in naive cells such clones accounted for under 1%. Spiked-in Jurkat TCR RNA equivalent to a single cell was reported to be detectable even among approximately 900,000 naive CD8 T cells. Modeling indicated roughly 3.2 TCR RNA copies recovered per cell, compared with 7.5 to 10 by digital PCR, which implies a capture efficiency of approximately 30%. Without barcode sub-clustering, chimeric consensus sequences inflated TCR diversity; chimeras reached as high as 47%. The naive libraries included spiked-in Jurkat TCR RNA (around 10 copies' worth), and this RNA is not part of the donor repertoire. The sizes of highly expanded clones could end up underestimated when identical TCR molecules share a barcode.

CDR1 and CDR2 are read off the germline V gene as SGHVS and FQNEAQ. Cut back by 5 bases and 0 bases, the V and J ends lie 14 bases apart. From cysteine to phenylalanine, the CDR3 is 16 amino acids long. Only the CDR3 portion is preserved as DNA: 48 bases, with reading frame beginning at the first base. Naive CD8 T cell libraries were made from about 20,000 to 1,000,000 sorted cells using 10%, 30% or 50% of purified RNA. Naive CD8 T cells were FACS-sorted as CD8+CD4-CCR7+CD45RA+ on a BD FACSAria II into RLT Plus buffer. To test detection sensitivity, Jurkat RNA equivalent to approximately ten TCR copies was spiked into samples of roughly 18,000-1,000,000 naive CD8 T cells. CD8 T cells were enriched with RosetteSep CD8+ T Cell Enrichment Cocktail and Ficoll-Paque, followed by ACK red cell lysis. Libraries came from PCR. For sequencing, an Illumina HiSeq 4000 was employed. Bulk TCR libraries were made following a previously described method, with the TCR primers given in Table S5. The Qiagen AllPrep DNA/RNA kit was used to purify total RNA. Before any analysis, reads coming from multiple sequencing runs of the same library were combined into one pool. The paper's processing steps were these. Reads were retained only if an exact TCR constant sequence was present, and the retained reads were trimmed to 150 nt and grouped according to their 12-nt molecular barcodes. Reads within each barcode group were sub-clustered using a 15% Levenshtein threshold, and quality-weighted consensus sequences were constructed for each RNA molecule. Non-functional sequences were filtered out, along with any lower-count sequence sitting one edit away from another sequence. Based on fitting two negative binomial distributions, any barcode sub-cluster with under 20% of the maximum read count was discarded. TCRdb handled the public reads itself, with Q25 trimming in fastp and clone calling in MiXCR, and kept productive beta chains. CDR3 protein sequences are deduplicated, and each keeps its most common genes and DNA. TCRdb's processing, not the study's, gives the V and J calls here. The sample table records about 63,000 distinct CDR3 sequences; about 19% of these occur just once. The ten most abundant clones make up over 1.1% of the sample.

This clonotype was seen only a few times. There is no known antigen for this receptor. No base quality values were provided; no much bigger clone lies one nucleotide off. This clonotype originated in a human donor in good health. Some libraries in this study had Jurkat cell RNA spiked in. The chain uses TRBV7-8 and TRBJ1-5; a weak D assignment points to TRBD1 (6 bases agree). Sequences were obtained from naive CD8+ T cells from blood, with Jurkat cell RNA spiked in. Per the publication, the cell subset or site label means: FACS-sorted CD8+CD4-CCR7+CD45RA+ naive T cells. The sequenced DNA is TGTGCCAGCAGCCCCGGGACAACCCTTAGCAATCAGCCCCAGCATTTT. The resulting protein is CASSPGTTLSNQPQHF.